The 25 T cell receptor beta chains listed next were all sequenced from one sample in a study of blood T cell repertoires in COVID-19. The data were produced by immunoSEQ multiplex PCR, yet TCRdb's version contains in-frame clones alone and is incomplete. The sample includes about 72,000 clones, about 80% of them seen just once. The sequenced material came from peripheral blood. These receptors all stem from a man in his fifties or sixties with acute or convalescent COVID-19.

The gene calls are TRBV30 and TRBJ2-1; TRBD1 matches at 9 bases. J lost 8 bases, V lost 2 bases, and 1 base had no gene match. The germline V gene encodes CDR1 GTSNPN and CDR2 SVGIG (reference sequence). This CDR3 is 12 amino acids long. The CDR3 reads CAWSNRGHEQFF. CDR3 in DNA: TGTGCCTGGAGTAACAGGGGGCATGAGCAGTTCTTC.

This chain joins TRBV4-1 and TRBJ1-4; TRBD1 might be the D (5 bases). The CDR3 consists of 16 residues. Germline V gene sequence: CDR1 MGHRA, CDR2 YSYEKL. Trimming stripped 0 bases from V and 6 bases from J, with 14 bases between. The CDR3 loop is CASSQDPPGQYEKLFF. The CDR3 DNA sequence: TGCGCCAGCAGCCAAGATCCGCCAGGGCAGTATGAAAAACTGTTTTTT.

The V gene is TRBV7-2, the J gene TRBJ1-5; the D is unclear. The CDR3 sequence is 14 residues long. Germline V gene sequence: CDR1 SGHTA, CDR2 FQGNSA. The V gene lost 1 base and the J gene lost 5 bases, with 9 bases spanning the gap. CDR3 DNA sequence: TGTGCCAGCAGCTTAGTGGGGAGTGATCAGCCCCAGCATTTT. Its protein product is CASSLVGSDQPQHF. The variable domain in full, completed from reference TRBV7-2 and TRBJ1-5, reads GAGVSQSPSNKVTEKGKDVELRCDPISGHTALYWYRQSLGQGLEFLIYFQGNSAPDKSGLPSDRFSAERTGGSVSTLTIQRTQQEDSAVYLCASSLVGSDQPQHFGDGTRLSIL.

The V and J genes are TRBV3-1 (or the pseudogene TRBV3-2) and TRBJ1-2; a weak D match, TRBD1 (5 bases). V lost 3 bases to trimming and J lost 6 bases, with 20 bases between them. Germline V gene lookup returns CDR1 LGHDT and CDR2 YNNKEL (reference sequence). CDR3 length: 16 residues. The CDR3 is CASSHHGAGITHGYTF. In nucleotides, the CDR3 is TGTGCCAGCAGCCACCATGGGGCAGGGATTACACATGGCTACACCTTC.

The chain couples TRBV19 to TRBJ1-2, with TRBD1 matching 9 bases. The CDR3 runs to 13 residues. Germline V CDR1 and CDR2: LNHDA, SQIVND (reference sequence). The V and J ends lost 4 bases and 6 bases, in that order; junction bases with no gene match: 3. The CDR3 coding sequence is TGTGCCAGTAGTAAAAGGACAGGGGATGGCTACACCTTC. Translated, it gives CASSKRTGDGYTF. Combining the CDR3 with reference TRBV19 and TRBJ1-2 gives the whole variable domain DGGITQSPKYLFRKEGQNVTLSCEQNLNHDAMYWYRQDPGQGLRLIYYSQIVNDFQKGDIAEGYSVSREKKESFPLTVTSAQKNPTAFYLCASSKRTGDGYTFGSGTRLTVV.

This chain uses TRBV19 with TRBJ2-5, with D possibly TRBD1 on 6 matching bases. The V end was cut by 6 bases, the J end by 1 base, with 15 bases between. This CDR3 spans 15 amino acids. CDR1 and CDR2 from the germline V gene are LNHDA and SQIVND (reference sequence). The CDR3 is CASRKDSQFQETQYF. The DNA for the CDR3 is TGTGCCAGTAGGAAGGACAGCCAGTTCCAAGAGACCCAGTACTTC.

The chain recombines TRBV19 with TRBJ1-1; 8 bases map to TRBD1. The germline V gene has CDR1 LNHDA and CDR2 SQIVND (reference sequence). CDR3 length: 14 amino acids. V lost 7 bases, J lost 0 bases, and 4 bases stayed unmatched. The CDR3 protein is CASTQGGMNTEAFF. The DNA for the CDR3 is TGTGCCAGTACACAGGGGGGTATGAACACTGAAGCTTTCTTT.

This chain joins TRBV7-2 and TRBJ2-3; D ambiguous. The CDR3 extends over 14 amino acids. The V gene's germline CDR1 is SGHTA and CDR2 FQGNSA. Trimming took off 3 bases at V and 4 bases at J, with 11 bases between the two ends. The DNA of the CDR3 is TGTGCCAGCAGCTTGCGGTTTAGGCCAGATACGCAGTATTTT. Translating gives CASSLRFRPDTQYF.

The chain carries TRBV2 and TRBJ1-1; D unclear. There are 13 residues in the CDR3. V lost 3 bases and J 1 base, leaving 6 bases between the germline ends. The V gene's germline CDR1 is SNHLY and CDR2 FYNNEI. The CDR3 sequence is CASSDLENTEAFF. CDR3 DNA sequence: TGTGCCAGCAGTGATCTAGAGAACACTGAAGCTTTCTTT. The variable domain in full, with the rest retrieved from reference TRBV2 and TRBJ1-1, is EPEVTQTPSHQVTQMGQEVILRCVPISNHLYFYWYRQILGQKVEFLVSFYNNEISEKSEIFDDQFSVERPDGSNFTLKIRSTKLEDSAMYFCASSDLENTEAFFGQGTRLTVV.

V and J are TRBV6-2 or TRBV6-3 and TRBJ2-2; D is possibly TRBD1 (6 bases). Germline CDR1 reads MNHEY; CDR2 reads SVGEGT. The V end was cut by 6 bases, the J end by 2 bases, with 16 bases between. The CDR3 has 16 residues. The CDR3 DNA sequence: TGTGCCAGCAGCCGAACTGGACAGCAAAACACCGGGGAGCTGTTTTTT. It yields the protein CASSRTGQQNTGELFF.

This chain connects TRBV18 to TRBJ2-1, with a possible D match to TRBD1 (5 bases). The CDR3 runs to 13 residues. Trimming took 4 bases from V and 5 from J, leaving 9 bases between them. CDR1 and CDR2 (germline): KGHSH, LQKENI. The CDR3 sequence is CASSLGQNNEQFF. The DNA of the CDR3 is TGTGCCAGCTCACTGGGGCAAAACAATGAGCAGTTCTTC.

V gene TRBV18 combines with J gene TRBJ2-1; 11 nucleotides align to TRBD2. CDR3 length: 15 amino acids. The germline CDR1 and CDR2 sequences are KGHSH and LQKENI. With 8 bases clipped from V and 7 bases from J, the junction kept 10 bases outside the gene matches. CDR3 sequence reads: CASQISGGAGNEQFF. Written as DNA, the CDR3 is TGTGCCAGCCAAATTAGCGGGGGGGCCGGGAATGAGCAGTTCTTC.

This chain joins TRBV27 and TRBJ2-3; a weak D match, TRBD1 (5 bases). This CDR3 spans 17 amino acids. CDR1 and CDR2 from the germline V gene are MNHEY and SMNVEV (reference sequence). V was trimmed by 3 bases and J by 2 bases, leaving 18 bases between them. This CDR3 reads CASSFKTRPGITDTQYF. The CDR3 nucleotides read TGTGCCAGCAGTTTCAAGACCAGGCCAGGGATCACAGATACGCAGTATTTT.

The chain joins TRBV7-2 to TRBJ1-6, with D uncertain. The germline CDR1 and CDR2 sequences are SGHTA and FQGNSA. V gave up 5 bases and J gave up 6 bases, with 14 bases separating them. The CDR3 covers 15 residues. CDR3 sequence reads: CASSPGAVTNSPLHF. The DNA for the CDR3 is TGTGCCAGCAGCCCCGGAGCTGTTACTAATTCACCCCTCCACTTT.

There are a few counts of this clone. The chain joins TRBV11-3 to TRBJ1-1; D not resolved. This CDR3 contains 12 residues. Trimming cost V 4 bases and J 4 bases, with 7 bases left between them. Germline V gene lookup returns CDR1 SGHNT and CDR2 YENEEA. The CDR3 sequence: CASSSFGTEAFF. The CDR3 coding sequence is TGTGCCAGCAGCTCGTTCGGCACTGAAGCTTTCTTT.

The CDR3 reads CASSQAYATGKYGYTF. In nucleotides, the CDR3 is TGCGCCAGCAGCCAAGCCTATGCGACAGGAAAGTATGGCTACACCTTC. The V gene is TRBV4-3, the J gene TRBJ1-2; a weak D match, TRBD1 (6 bases). The V end lost 1 base, the J end lost 5 bases, and 17 bases lay between the germline ends. This CDR3 contains 16 residues. Germline CDR1 LGHNA, CDR2 YSLEER.

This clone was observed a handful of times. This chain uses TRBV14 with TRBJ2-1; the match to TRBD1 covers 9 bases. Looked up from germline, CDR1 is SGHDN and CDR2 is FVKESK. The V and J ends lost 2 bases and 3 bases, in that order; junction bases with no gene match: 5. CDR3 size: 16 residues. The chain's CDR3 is CASSQIPGQGYNEQFF. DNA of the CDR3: TGTGCCAGCAGCCAAATTCCGGGACAGGGCTACAATGAGCAGTTCTTC.

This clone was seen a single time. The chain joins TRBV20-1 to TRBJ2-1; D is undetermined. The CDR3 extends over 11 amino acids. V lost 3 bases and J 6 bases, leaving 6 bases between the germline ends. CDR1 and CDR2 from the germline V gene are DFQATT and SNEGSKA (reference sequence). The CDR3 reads CSASPLNEQFF. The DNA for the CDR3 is TGCAGTGCTAGTCCCCTCAATGAGCAGTTCTTC.

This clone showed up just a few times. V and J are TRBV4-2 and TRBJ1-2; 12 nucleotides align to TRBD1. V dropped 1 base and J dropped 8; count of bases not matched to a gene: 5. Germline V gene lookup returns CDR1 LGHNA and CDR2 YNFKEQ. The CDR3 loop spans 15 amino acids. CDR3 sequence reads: CASSQVGTGGLGYTF. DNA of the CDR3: TGTGCCAGCAGCCAAGTCGGGACAGGGGGCCTAGGCTACACCTTC.

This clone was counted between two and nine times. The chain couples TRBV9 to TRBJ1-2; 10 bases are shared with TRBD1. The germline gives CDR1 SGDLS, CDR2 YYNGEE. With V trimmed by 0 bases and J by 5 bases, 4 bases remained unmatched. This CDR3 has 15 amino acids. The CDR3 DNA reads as TGTGCCAGCAGCGTAGCGGGGACAGGGGTATATGGCTACACCTTC. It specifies CASSVAGTGVYGYTF. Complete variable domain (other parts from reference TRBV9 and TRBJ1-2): DSGVTQTPKHLITATGQRVTLRCSPRSGDLSVYWYQQSLDQGLQFLIQYYNGEERAKGNILERFSAQQFPDLHSELNLSSLELGDSALYFCASSVAGTGVYGYTFGSGTRLTVV.

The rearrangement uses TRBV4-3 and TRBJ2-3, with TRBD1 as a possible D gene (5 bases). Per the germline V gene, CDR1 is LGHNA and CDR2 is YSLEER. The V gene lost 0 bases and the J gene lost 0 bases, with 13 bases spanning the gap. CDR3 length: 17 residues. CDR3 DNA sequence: TGCGCCAGCAGCCAAGATAGGATAGGGGAAAGCACAGATACGCAGTATTTT. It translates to CASSQDRIGESTDTQYF.

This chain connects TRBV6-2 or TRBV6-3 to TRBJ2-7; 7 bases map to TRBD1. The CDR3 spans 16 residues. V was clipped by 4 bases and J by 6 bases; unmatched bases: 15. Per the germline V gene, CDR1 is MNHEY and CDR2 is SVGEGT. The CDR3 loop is CASSSPRGTPFPEQYF. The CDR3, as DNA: TGTGCCAGCAGTTCACCCAGGGGGACCCCCTTCCCCGAGCAGTACTTC.

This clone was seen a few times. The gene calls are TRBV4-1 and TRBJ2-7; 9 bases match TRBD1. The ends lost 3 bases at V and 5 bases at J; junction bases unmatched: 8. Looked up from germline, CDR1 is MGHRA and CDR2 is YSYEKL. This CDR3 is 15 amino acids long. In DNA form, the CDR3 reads TGCGCCAGCAGCCATCCGGGACAGGGTGCGAACGAGCAGTACTTC. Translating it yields CASSHPGQGANEQYF.

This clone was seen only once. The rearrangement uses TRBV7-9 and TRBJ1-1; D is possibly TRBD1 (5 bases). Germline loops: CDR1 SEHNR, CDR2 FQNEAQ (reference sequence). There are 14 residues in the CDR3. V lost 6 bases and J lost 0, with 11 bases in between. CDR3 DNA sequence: TGTGCCAGCAGTCCCAGGGCGTTGAACACTGAAGCTTTCTTT. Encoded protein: CASSPRALNTEAFF.

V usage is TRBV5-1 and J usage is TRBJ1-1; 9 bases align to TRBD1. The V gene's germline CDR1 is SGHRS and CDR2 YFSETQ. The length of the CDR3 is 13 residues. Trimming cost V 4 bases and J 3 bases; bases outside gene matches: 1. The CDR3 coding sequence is TGCGCCAGCAGCGGGGACAGGGACACTGAAGCTTTCTTT. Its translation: CASSGDRDTEAFF.